This passage covers 13 T cell receptor beta chains from one sample sequenced in a study of cytomegalovirus exposure and HLA in healthy donors. Primers for the PCR totalled 60 Vbeta and 13 Jbeta. Using immunoSEQ multiplex PCR, the repertoire was profiled, and TCRdb retains in-frame clones only, with some absent. The data show some 190,000 clones, with more than 75% seen just once and around 2.3% held by the top ten. The source material was PBMCs. These receptors were obtained from a woman aged 25 to 39 in good health and CMV-seropositive.

This clone was seen more than once but under ten times. The chain links TRBV5-6 to TRBJ2-3; D remains ambiguous. V lost 3 bases and J 3 bases, leaving 17 bases between the germline ends. The CDR3 runs 16 residues. Germline V lookup: CDR1 SGHDT, CDR2 YYEEEE. CDR3 sequence reads: CASSYPGTALTDTQYF. CDR3 coding DNA: TGTGCCAGCAGCTACCCCGGCACAGCTCTTACAGATACGCAGTATTTT.

This clone was seen only once. This CDR3 is CASRFPRQGRPEAFF. The CDR3 DNA reads as TGTGCAAGTCGCTTTCCACGACAGGGTAGGCCTGAAGCTTTCTTT. The V gene is TRBV12-2, the J gene TRBJ1-1; the D segment call TRBD1 is taken from the table without a DNA check. TRBV12-2 is described as a pseudogene. The CDR3 length is 15 residues.

V gene TRBV7-9 combines with J gene TRBJ2-7; possibly TRBD1 for D (6 bases). Germline V gene sequence: CDR1 SEHNR, CDR2 FQNEAQ (reference sequence). The ends were cut back, 5 bases at V and 0 bases at J, with 11 bases in the middle. The CDR3 is 14 residues long. As DNA, the CDR3 is TGTGCCAGCAGCGTAAGGGGGAGCTCCTACGAGCAGTACTTC. It encodes CASSVRGSSYEQYF.

On this clone: Sequence at one end of the junction differs from germline and may be a read error. The chain has TRBV7-9 and TRBJ2-3; 10 nucleotides align to TRBD2. Germline V gene sequence: CDR1 SEHNR, CDR2 FQNEAQ (reference sequence). This CDR3 spans 15 amino acids. The CDR3 sequence is CASSVAGGSTDTQYF. The CDR3, as DNA: TGTGCCAGCAGCGTAGCGGGGGGAAGCACAGATACGCAGTATTTT.

The rearrangement links TRBV11-3 to TRBJ2-1, with D maybe TRBD1 (7 bases). Trimming stripped 5 bases from V and 7 bases from J, with 15 bases between. Germline CDR1 and CDR2: SGHNT and YENEEA. The CDR3 sequence is 14 residues long. The CDR3 region is CASSPGPGGNEQFF. DNA of the CDR3: TGTGCCAGCAGCCCAGGTCCAGGGGGGAATGAGCAGTTCTTC.

This clone has just a few counts. The V call is TRBV6-4, the J call TRBJ1-1; D remains ambiguous. There are 11 residues in the CDR3. From germline, CDR1 is MRHNA and CDR2 SNTAGT. Deletions cut 7 bases from V and 1 base from J, with 4 bases between. The CDR3, as DNA: TGTGCCAGCATCGGGAACACTGAAGCTTTCTTT. Its protein product is CASIGNTEAFF.

CDR3 in DNA: TGTGCCAGCATACCCCTCGTTGGGGGCCGATATAGCAATCAGCCCCAGCATTTT. It translates to CASIPLVGGRYSNQPQHF. The J gene is TRBJ1-5, the V gene TRBV6-4, with D possibly TRBD1 on 6 matching bases. Germline V gene lookup returns CDR1 MRHNA and CDR2 SNTAGT. With 7 bases removed from V and 0 bases from J, the gap between germline ends came to 22 bases. This CDR3 is 18 amino acids long.

The rearrangement links TRBV5-6 to TRBJ1-2; 12 bases are shared with TRBD1. The CDR3 runs 15 residues. Germline values: CDR1 SGHDT, CDR2 YYEEEE. The V and J ends lost 4 bases and 8 bases, in that order; junction bases with no gene match: 9. In nucleotides, the CDR3 is TGTGCCAGCAGCCCGCCGGGACAGGGGGCCGACGGCTACACCTTC. As protein: CASSPPGQGADGYTF.

V usage is TRBV6-6 and J usage is TRBJ1-5; TRBD1 is a possible D gene (6 bases). CDR3 size: 14 residues. V gave up 2 bases and J gave up 4 bases, with 9 bases separating them. Germline V gene sequence: CDR1 MNHNY, CDR2 SVGAGI (reference sequence). CDR3 sequence reads: CASSYRDTNQPQHF. The CDR3 DNA follows: TGTGCCAGCAGTTACCGGGACACAAATCAGCCCCAGCATTTT.

The rearrangement uses TRBV11-3 and TRBJ1-6; TRBD1 might be the D (5 bases). Germline V gives CDR1 SGHNT, CDR2 YENEEA. The ends were cut back, 1 base at V and 7 bases at J, with 14 bases in the middle. The CDR3 totals 16 residues. CDR3 bases: TGTGCCAGCAGCTTAGGATCCAGGGTCGAGAATTCACCCCTCCACTTT. This sequence encodes CASSLGSRVENSPLHF.

As regards this clone: The germline gene is not matched at one end of the junction; a read error may be the cause. The sample carries other DNA sequences with the same CDR3. The chain employs TRBV19 and TRBJ2-7; 8 nucleotides line up with TRBD1. Per the germline V gene, CDR1 is LNHDA and CDR2 is SQIVND (reference sequence). The CDR3 is 15 residues long. CDR3 coding DNA: TGTGCCAGCAGTATAGGACAGGGCAGCTCCTACGAGCAGTACTTC. Its translation: CASSIGQGSSYEQYF.

The CDR3, as DNA: TGCGCCAGCAGTCTTAGCGGGGACCCCACAGATACGCAGTATTTT. This codes for CASSLSGDPTDTQYF. The chain uses TRBV5-1 and TRBJ2-3; 8 nucleotides line up with TRBD2. V lost 5 bases to trimming and J lost 2 bases; unmatched junction nucleotides: 7. Germline CDR1 is SGHRS and CDR2 is YFSETQ. The CDR3 is 15 amino acids. The full variable domain, completed using reference TRBV5-1 and TRBJ2-3, is KAGVTQTPRYLIKTRGQQVTLSCSPISGHRSVSWYQQTPGQGLQFLFEYFSETQRNKGNFPGRFSGRQFSNSRSEMNVSTLELGDSALYLCASSLSGDPTDTQYFGPGTRLTVL.

The chain uses TRBV11-2 and TRBJ2-2; the D gene is possibly TRBD1 (5 bases). The germline V gene encodes CDR1 SGHAT and CDR2 FQNNGV. The CDR3 length is 17 residues. Trimming removed 2 bases at V and 0 bases at J, with 13 bases between. This CDR3 is CASSLNGGRANTGELFF. CDR3 in DNA: TGTGCCAGCAGCTTAAACGGTGGCAGGGCGAACACCGGGGAGCTGTTTTTT.